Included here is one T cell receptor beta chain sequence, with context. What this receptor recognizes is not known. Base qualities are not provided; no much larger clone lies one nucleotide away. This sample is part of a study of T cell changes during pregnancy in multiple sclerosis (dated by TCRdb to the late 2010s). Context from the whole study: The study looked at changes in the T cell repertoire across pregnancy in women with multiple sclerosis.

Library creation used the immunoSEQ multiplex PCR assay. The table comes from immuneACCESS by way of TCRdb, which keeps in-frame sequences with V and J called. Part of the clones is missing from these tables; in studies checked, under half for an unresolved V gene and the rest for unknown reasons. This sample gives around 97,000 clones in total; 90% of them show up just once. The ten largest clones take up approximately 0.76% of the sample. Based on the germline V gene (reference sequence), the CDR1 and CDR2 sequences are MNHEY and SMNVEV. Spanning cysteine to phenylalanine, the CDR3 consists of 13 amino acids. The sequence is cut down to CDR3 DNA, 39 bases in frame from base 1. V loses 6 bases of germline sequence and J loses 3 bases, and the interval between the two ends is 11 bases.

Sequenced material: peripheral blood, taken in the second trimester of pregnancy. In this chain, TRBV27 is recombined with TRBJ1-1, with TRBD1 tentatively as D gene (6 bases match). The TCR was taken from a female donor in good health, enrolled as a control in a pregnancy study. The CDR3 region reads CASSPQGYTEAFF. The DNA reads TGTGCCAGCAGCCCCCAGGGGTACACTGAAGCTTTCTTT.